The TCR beta chain under discussion was sequenced for a study of blood T cell repertoires in COVID-19. As for the study in general: Sites in the United States, Italy and Spain provided acute and convalescent COVID-19 samples. Nucleic acid was either cDNA or gDNA, and it came from T cells, B-cell-depleted T cells, or PBMCs.

Original processing notes: It was from reference gene primer amplification that nucleated cell counts were estimated. TCRdb's copy holds only in-frame clones and misses some; the assay was immunoSEQ multiplex PCR. Clone size and the V and J calls come from that table; the DNA yielded D and trimming. The sample has 75,000 to 100,000 clones, around nine tenths seen once. Germline CDR1 reads LGHNA; CDR2 reads YNFKEQ. This CDR3 spans 12 amino acids. The V and J ends lost 5 bases and 5 bases respectively, with 10 bases between them. Sequencing was carried out using peripheral blood. The clonotype originates from a woman at least 80 years old with acute or convalescent COVID-19. V is TRBV4-2 and J is TRBJ2-7, with D tentatively TRBD2 (6 bases). CDR3: CASSSGVDEQYF. The CDR3 DNA is TGTGCCAGCAGCTCGGGGGTGGACGAGCAGTACTTC.